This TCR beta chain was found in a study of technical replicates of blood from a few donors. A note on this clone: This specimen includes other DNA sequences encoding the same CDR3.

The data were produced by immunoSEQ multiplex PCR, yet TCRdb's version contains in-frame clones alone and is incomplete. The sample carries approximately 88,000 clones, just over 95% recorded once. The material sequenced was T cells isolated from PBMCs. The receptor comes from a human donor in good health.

CDR3 nucleotide sequence: TGTGCCAGCAGTTCGCAGCGGACAGGCCCGACTGAAGCTTTCTTT. This codes for CASSSQRTGPTEAFF. The chain links TRBV6-5 to TRBJ1-1, with 7 bases lining up with TRBD1. The germline V gene encodes CDR1 MNHEY and CDR2 SVGAGI. The length of the CDR3 is 15 residues. The junction had 10 bases not matched to a gene; V was cut back by 4 bases and J by 5 bases.